Listed below are T cell receptor beta chains from one sample, sequenced in a study of blood T cell repertoires in COVID-19. Assay: immunoSEQ multiplex PCR; the TCRdb copy retains only in-frame clones and omits some. The table includes approximately 260,000 clones, 75% to 95% detected once. Sequenced: PBMCs or T cells enriched from blood (not recorded which). The receptors were sampled from a young woman who had recovered from COVID-19. CDR3s include the opening cysteine and the closing phenylalanine or tryptophan. Fields, in order: clone size, J gene, V gene, D gene, CDR3 DNA, CDR3 protein. A D gene is named only where the DNA matches it firmly. The size field is filled for only some rows; it gives once, few, many or a size class.

>.|TRBJ2-3|TRBV5-1|TRBD2
TGCGCCAGCAGCTTGGAGTCGGGAGGAGGGGTAGATACGCAGTATTTT
CASSLESGGGVDTQYF
>.|TRBJ1-2|TRBV7-2|TRBD1
TGTGCCAGCAGTTCGCGAGGGGGCTTGGGCTATGGCTACACCTTC
CASSSRGGLGYGYTF
>.|TRBJ2-3|TRBV19|.
TGTGCCAGTAGTATAGCGGGGAGCCCAGATACGCAGTATTTT
CASSIAGSPDTQYF
>.|TRBJ2-7|TRBV18|.
TGTGCCAGCTCACCACGTGGGGGGGCGCAGTCCTACGAGCAGTACTTC
CASSPRGGAQSYEQYF
>few|TRBJ2-1|TRBV28|TRBD2
TGTGCCAGCAGTTTCTGGGCTAGCGGGGGCAATGAGCAGTTCTTC
CASSFWASGGNEQFF
>.|TRBJ1-5|TRBV6-1|.
TGTGCCAGCAGTGATCTGGGGGGGGGCTGGGGTCAGCCCCAGCATTTT
CASSDLGGGWGQPQHF
>.|TRBJ1-5|TRBV24-1|.
TGTGCCACCAGTGATTCGTTGGGAGCGGGACAGCCCCAGCATTTT
CATSDSLGAGQPQHF
>.|TRBJ1-2|TRBV4-1|.
TGCGCCAGCAGCCAAACGATACAGAACTATGGCTACACCTTC
CASSQTIQNYGYTF
>.|TRBJ2-3|TRBV24-1|.
TGTGCCACCAGTGACCCTTCCCCAAAAGCGCGCGATACGCAGTATTTT
CATSDPSPKARDTQYF
>.|TRBJ2-7|TRBV7-8|TRBD1
TGTGCCAGCAGTTGGACAGGGGGGGTGTACGAGCAGTACTTC
CASSWTGGVYEQYF
>.|TRBJ2-7|TRBV6-2/TRBV6-3|.
TGTGCCAGCAGTCTCACCGGGACTCTCACGACAAAGCAGTACTTC
CASSLTGTLTTKQYF
>once|TRBJ2-7|TRBV29-1|TRBD1
TGCAGCGTTGAACAGGGGGCACACGAGCAGTACTTC
CSVEQGAHEQYF
>.|TRBJ2-7|TRBV5-1|.
TGCGCCAGCAGCTTACGGCTTACCGGGAACTACGAGCAGTACTTC
CASSLRLTGNYEQYF
>.|TRBJ2-1|TRBV9|.
TGTGCCAGCAGCGTAGCTACCCCTCTGGAGGGATCCTACAATGAGCAGTTCTTC
CASSVATPLEGSYNEQFF
>few|TRBJ2-6|TRBV19|TRBD1
TGTGCCAGTAGTACAGACAGGGGTACTGGGGCCAACGTCCTGACTTTC
CASSTDRGTGANVLTF
>.|TRBJ1-6|TRBV3-1/TRBV3-2|.
TGTGCCAGCAGCACAGGCACCGGTTCACCCCTCCACTTT
CASSTGTGSPLHF
>.|TRBJ1-2|TRBV6-5|TRBD1
TGTGCCAGCAGTCCACGGGACAGCTATGGCTACACCTTC
CASSPRDSYGYTF
>.|TRBJ1-1|TRBV7-8|.
TGTGCCAGCAGCCGTCCTCCGACTGAAGCTTTCTTT
CASSRPPTEAFF
>.|TRBJ2-5|TRBV11-3|.
TGTGCCAGCAGCCCCGGCGGAAGGGAGACCCAGTACTTC
CASSPGGRETQYF
>.|TRBJ2-2|TRBV29-1|.
TGCAGCGTTGGGCGGGACGTGAACACCGGGGAGCTGTTTTTT
CSVGRDVNTGELFF
>.|TRBJ1-3|TRBV9|.
TGTGCCAGCAGCGTAGGTCCCGCGCAAGAAGGAAACACCATATATTTT
CASSVGPAQEGNTIYF
>once|TRBJ1-2|TRBV6-4|TRBD1
TGTGCCAGCAGCCGTGGGGGACAGGATTATAGGGGCTACACCTTC
CASSRGGQDYRGYTF
>.|TRBJ1-5|TRBV6-6|.
TGTGCCAGCAGTTACCTTTCCCCCAATCAGCCCCAGCATTTT
CASSYLSPNQPQHF
>.|TRBJ2-2|TRBV5-4|.
TGTGCCAGCAGCCCGGGCGGGACCGTGAACACCGGGGAGCTGTTTTTT
CASSPGGTVNTGELFF